These T cell receptor beta chains were read from a single sample in a study of identical twins. TCRdb passed the 5' RACE reads through MiXCR, listing each CDR3 protein once. The sample shows some 1,700,000 distinct CDR3 sequences, 32% of them seen only once. What was sequenced was cord blood. The receptors derive from a newborn girl in good health. CDR3s leave out the opening cysteine and the closing phenylalanine or tryptophan.

TRBJ2-3 TRBV27 ASGTRRTQY
TRBJ1-4 TRBV18 ASSPDRVQPEKLF
TRBJ2-7 TRBV20-1 SARPGLAGVNEQY
TRBJ2-7 TRBV20-1 SARQLAGSYNEQY
TRBJ2-7 TRBV12-3/TRBV12-4 ASSPQGTVSYEQY
TRBJ2-1 TRBV5-1 ASSSGTTSYNEQF
TRBJ2-7 TRBV28 ASSSRSGKHTYEQY
TRBJ2-1 TRBV28 ASQGPLAGVYNEQF
TRBJ1-5 TRBV25-1 ASSSSVYRGNQPQH
TRBJ2-7 TRBV7-9 ASSRSSLPNNEQY
TRBJ2-1 TRBV27 ASSSPPPQSSYNEQF
TRBJ2-2 TRBV2 ASSSPRGDAGELF
TRBJ2-3 TRBV4-2 ASSPSGSSTDTQY
TRBJ1-3 TRBV2 ASSALQGTSGNTIY
TRBJ2-1 TRBV12-3/TRBV12-4 ASSLQDRGNEQF
TRBJ1-2 TRBV5-1 ASRPSDQGGYT
TRBJ2-2 TRBV3-1 ASSRLAGGNTGELF
TRBJ2-3 TRBV25-1 ASSEYWATSSTDTQY
TRBJ1-2 TRBV4-2 ASSQEDRGGYT
TRBJ2-1 TRBV20-1 SARQGRDNEQF
TRBJ1-1 TRBV20-1 SARWLGEAF
TRBJ2-3 TRBV5-1 ASSRGTSGARTDTQY
TRBJ1-5 TRBV28 ASSPLRQPQH
TRBJ2-2 TRBV7-2 ASSLRRPNTGELF